Listed here are 2 T cell receptor beta chains from one sample, sequenced in a study of T cells in Graves' hyperthyroidism and ophthalmopathy. Amplification of TCR beta CDR3 regions used RNA as the template. TCR CDR3 underwent first-round RT-PCR with the HTBI primer set. TCRdb passed the multiplex PCR reads through MiXCR, listing each CDR3 protein once. The sample comprises around 350,000 distinct CDR3 sequences, 15% to 20% of which are singletons, and 3.7% rests with the top ten. The source material was blood. The receptors originated from a woman under 30 with Graves' hyperthyroidism.

This clonotype has at least ten counts. The rearrangement joins TRBV12-3 or TRBV12-4 to TRBJ2-5, with TRBD2 identical over 8 bases. CDR3 length equals 13 residues. J lost 5 bases, V lost 6 bases, and 5 bases had no gene match. In DNA, the CDR3 is TGTGCCAGCAGCCCGACTAGCGTGGAGACCCAGTACTTC. As protein: CASSPTSVETQYF.

In this sample, this clonotype turned up many times. The chain combines TRBV6-1 with TRBJ1-5, with 7 bases identical to TRBD1. Germline V gene sequence: CDR1 MNHNS, CDR2 SASEGT. J gave up 2 bases and V 9 bases, and 1 base lay outside the gene matches. This CDR3 has 12 amino acids. The CDR3: CASDRGNQPQHF. CDR3 DNA: TGTGCCAGTGACAGGGGCAATCAGCCCCAGCATTTT.